This paragraph reports one T cell receptor beta chain. Antigen: not known. The data originate from a study of shared clonotypes between healthy human individuals. Study-wide points: Relative to memory subsets, naive subsets generally showed larger estimated richness. Sorted-subset sequencing was shown by rarefaction to be incomplete despite large depth.

Terminally differentiated effector memory CD45RA+ cells were left out of the naive CD8 fraction, which was CD45RO-negative and positively selected for CCR7. Trimming stripped 4 bases from V and 0 bases from J, with 10 bases between. This CDR3 is built from 15 residues. CDR1 and CDR2 from the germline V gene are SGHTA and FQGNSA. Here immunoSEQ multiplex PCR was the method, and the copy in TCRdb shows in-frame clones only, minus some. The table has about 680,000 clones, 92% seen once. J is TRBJ1-3 and V is TRBV7-2; perhaps TRBD1 as D (5 bases). This sequence was found in a man younger than 45 in good health. Sequencing input: naive CD8+ T cells sorted from blood. CDR3: CASSYDSSSGNTIYF. CDR3 coding DNA: TGTGCCAGCAGCTACGACAGTAGCTCTGGAAACACCATATATTTT.